A single TCR beta chain is shown here with its context. The sample belongs to a study of CD8 T cells in Susac syndrome. Random hexamers primed reverse transcription of about 0.45 to 1 ug RNA. Multiplex PCR with immunoSEQ amplified the TCR beta CDR3 across 54 Vbeta and 13 Jbeta. TCRdb reprocessed the immunoSEQ multiplex PCR reads with MiXCR, giving one entry per CDR3 protein. In the table there are some 260,000 distinct CDR3 sequences, approximately 84% of which are singletons. CDR3 length: 13 amino acids. From germline, CDR1 is MGHRA and CDR2 YSYEKL. Trimming took 0 bases from V and 5 from J, leaving 5 bases between them. Negative isolation yielded the CD8+ and CD4+ T cells, while FACS enriched the TEMRA cells.

The clonotype was recovered from a human donor with multiple sclerosis. J is TRBJ2-1 and V is TRBV4-1; D gene ambiguous. The sequencing input was CD8+ T cells from PBMCs. The CDR3 protein is CASSQDLDNEQFF. As DNA, the CDR3 is TGCGCCAGCAGCCAAGACCTGGACAATGAGCAGTTCTTC.